A selection of T cell receptor beta chains follows, all from one sample in a study of blood T cells in healthy people across ages. TCRdb used MiXCR to reprocess the 5' RACE reads, holding one entry per CDR3 protein. This sample carries some 710,000 distinct CDR3 sequences, over 20% of them seen once, and the ten largest clones take under 25%. Sequenced material: blood. The receptors originated from a man in his 70s in good health. CDR3s include the opening cysteine and the closing phenylalanine or tryptophan. The D gene is left open where the match is weak. Rows give clone size only sometimes, using once, few, many, or a class for an expanded clone.

TRBV6-6	many	TRBJ2-5	.	TGTGCCAGCAGCACACCGGGACAAGAGACCCAGTACTTC	CASSTPGQETQYF
TRBV7-9	.	TRBJ2-1	.	TGTGCCAGCAGCCCCAGGCCGCGGCCGAGGAATGAGCAGTTCTTC	CASSPRPRPRNEQFF
TRBV11-2	.	TRBJ2-1	.	TGTGCCAGCAGCTTGGAGGGGTACTTCTCCTACAATGAGCAGTTCTTC	CASSLEGYFSYNEQFF
TRBV28	.	TRBJ2-5	TRBD1	TGTGCCAGCAGTTTGGCAGGGGGAACGGAGACCCAGTACTTC	CASSLAGGTETQYF
TRBV20-1	few	TRBJ1-5	.	TGCAGTGCCCCGGGATTTAGCAATCAGCCCCAGCATTTT	CSAPGFSNQPQHF
TRBV4-3	many	TRBJ2-1	.	TGCGCCAGCAGCCAAGAGGTGACATCACACAATGAGCAGTTCTTC	CASSQEVTSHNEQFF
TRBV12-3/TRBV12-4	.	TRBJ1-2	.	TGTGCCAACAGTTTATCCCTCGACGGACCTGGCGGCTACACCTTC	CANSLSLDGPGGYTF
TRBV3-1	.	TRBJ2-2	.	TGTGCCAGCAGCCGGGCACCGGGACCCCAGAACACCGGGGAGCTGTTTTTT	CASSRAPGPQNTGELFF
TRBV6-6	.	TRBJ2-3	.	TGTGCCAGCAGCTCCGGGACCTTTTCCCCAGATACGCAGTATTTT	CASSSGTFSPDTQYF
TRBV29-1	.	TRBJ2-7	.	TGCAGAGCCGGGGGGCGAACGACTTACGAGCAGTACTTC	CRAGGRTTYEQYF
TRBV12-3/TRBV12-4	once	TRBJ2-7	.	TGTGCCAGCAGTATCCCCGGGTTTTACGAGCAGTACTTC	CASSIPGFYEQYF
TRBV9	few	TRBJ2-7	.	TGTGCCAGCAGCAAGGACCCCAGCAATTACGAGCAGTACTTC	CASSKDPSNYEQYF
TRBV19	.	TRBJ1-1	TRBD1	TGTGCCAGTAAAACGCCCAGGGGGCGCGGGAACACTGAAGCTTTCTTT	CASKTPRGRGNTEAFF
TRBV7-6	.	TRBJ2-1	.	TGTGCCAGCAGCCCAGGACATGCTGAGCAGTTCTTC	CASSPGHAEQFF
TRBV29-1	few	TRBJ1-4	TRBD1	TGCAGCGTTGAAGAAGGCACAGGGGGACTTAATGAAAAACTGTTTTTT	CSVEEGTGGLNEKLFF
TRBV5-1	few	TRBJ1-4	.	TGCGCCAGCAGCTTTATTGGGTCTGCAACTAATGAAAAACTGTTTTTT	CASSFIGSATNEKLFF
TRBV29-1	few	TRBJ2-7	.	TGCAGCGTTGAGGTTACGGACACCGTCTACGAGCAGTACTTC	CSVEVTDTVYEQYF
TRBV2	.	TRBJ1-4	.	TGTGCCAGCATCCTTCCTAATGAAAAACTGTTTTTT	CASILPNEKLFF
TRBV20-1	few	TRBJ2-5	.	TGCGGTGCTAGAGGAGGAGGGGACCTAGAGACCCAGTACTTC	CGARGGGDLETQYF
TRBV5-5	.	TRBJ1-4	.	TGTGCCAGCAGCTTGGCTGGGATTATCGGTGAAAAACTGTTTTTT	CASSLAGIIGEKLFF
TRBV27	.	TRBJ2-7	.	TGTGCCAGCAGTTTCAGCGGGCCGTTCTCCTACGAGCAGTACTTC	CASSFSGPFSYEQYF
TRBV7-8	few	TRBJ2-1	.	TGTGCCAGCAGCCCAATCCACCCAGGGAGCTCCTACAATGAGCAGTTCTTC	CASSPIHPGSSYNEQFF
TRBV13	.	TRBJ2-3	.	TGTGCCAGCAGCGTTCAGGGGCCCCCAGATACGCAGTATTTT	CASSVQGPPDTQYF
TRBV6-5	few	TRBJ2-1	.	TGTGCCAGCAGTACCCGCCCCCTCAGGGGCTACAATGAGCAGTTCTTC	CASSTRPLRGYNEQFF
TRBV18	few	TRBJ1-5	TRBD1	TGTGCCAGCTCACCGCGGGACAGGGATTTTCGTCAGCCCCAGCATTTT	CASSPRDRDFRQPQHF
TRBV5-1	.	TRBJ2-3	.	TGCGCCAGCAGCCCTGACAGTCCCTTCACAGATACGCAGTATTTT	CASSPDSPFTDTQYF
TRBV5-1	few	TRBJ2-5	.	TGCGCCAGCAGCACTCACGCGGGGGAGACCCAGTACTTC	CASSTHAGETQYF
TRBV29-1	.	TRBJ1-2	TRBD1	TGCAGCGTTTACAGGGGGAGCTATGGCTACACCTTC	CSVYRGSYGYTF
TRBV20-1	once	TRBJ2-5	.	TGCAGTGCTCCAGTCCCGACGGGACAAGAGACCCAGTACTTC	CSAPVPTGQETQYF
TRBV5-1	.	TRBJ1-1	.	TGCGCCAGCAGCCCTGGACGGGGGGCCTCAATGAACACTGAAGCTTTCTTT	CASSPGRGASMNTEAFF
TRBV15	few	TRBJ1-3	.	TGTGCCACCAGCAGAGATCGGGGAGAGATGAAGAACACCATATATTTT	CATSRDRGEMKNTIYF
TRBV10-3	few	TRBJ2-3	.	TGTGCCATCAGTGATAATTTGGCGGGGACAGATACGCAGTATTTT	CAISDNLAGTDTQYF
TRBV28	many	TRBJ2-5	TRBD1	TGTGCCAGCAGGGGGACAGCACAAGAGACCCAGTACTTC	CASRGTAQETQYF
TRBV20-1	.	TRBJ2-7	.	TGCAGTGGCCTTGGTGCGGGGCCGAACGAGCAGTACTTC	CSGLGAGPNEQYF
TRBV12-3/TRBV12-4	.	TRBJ2-3	TRBD1	TGTGCCAGCAGTTTACCGGGACAGAACACAGATACGCAGTATTTT	CASSLPGQNTDTQYF
TRBV5-1	.	TRBJ1-5	.	TGCGCCAGCAGCTTGGGGGTCTGGGGGAGCAATCAGCCCCAGCATTTT	CASSLGVWGSNQPQHF
TRBV28	few	TRBJ2-7	TRBD2	TGTGCCAGCAGGGGTAGCGGGGGAAGAAGGTACGAGCAGTACTTC	CASRGSGGRRYEQYF
TRBV29-1	few	TRBJ2-7	.	TGCAGCGTTAAACGGGGGTATGGCTACGAGCAGTACTTC	CSVKRGYGYEQYF
TRBV12-3/TRBV12-4	.	TRBJ2-3	.	TGTGCCAGCAGAATCGGGGGATATGGCACAGATACGCAGTATTTT	CASRIGGYGTDTQYF
TRBV18	.	TRBJ2-1	TRBD2	TGTGCCAGCTCGGGCAGACTAGCGGGCCAATACGAGCAGTTCTTC	CASSGRLAGQYEQFF
TRBV7-3	.	TRBJ2-3	TRBD2	TGTGCCAGCAGCCTACTCGGGGGGGCCAGCACAGATACGCAGTATTTT	CASSLLGGASTDTQYF
TRBV2	.	TRBJ2-7	TRBD2	TGTGCCAGTCTGACTAGCGGGGGTTACGAGCAGTACTTC	CASLTSGGYEQYF
TRBV2	few	TRBJ2-5	.	TGTGCCAGCAGTGTTGACAGCAAAGAGACCCAGTACTTC	CASSVDSKETQYF
TRBV5-1	.	TRBJ1-1	.	TGCGCCAGCAGCTTGTTAGGGGCTTCGAACACTGAAGCTTTCTTT	CASSLLGASNTEAFF
TRBV29-1	few	TRBJ2-3	.	TGCAGCGTTGATAGGGCCCCGAGGTTACTACTCACAGATACGCAGTATTTT	CSVDRAPRLLLTDTQYF
TRBV12-3/TRBV12-4	many	TRBJ2-7	.	TGTGCCAGCAGTTTCAAGTGGGCGTACGAGCAGTACTTC	CASSFKWAYEQYF